This T cell receptor (beta chain) was captured in a study of siplizumab effects on memory and regulatory T cells. Notes on the study in general: Naive-or-memory phenotypes were unassignable for roughly 80-97% of proliferating CD4+ or CD8+ clones. Major contributors to the alloresponse seemed to be naive T cells, which also appeared more diverse than memory cells.

The CDR3 contains 14 residues. Germline values: CDR1 KGHSH, CDR2 LQKENI. With 4 bases clipped from V and 3 bases from J, the junction kept 3 bases outside the gene matches. This clone was observed a handful of times. The antigen is not known. Assay: immunoSEQ multiplex PCR; the TCRdb copy retains only in-frame clones and omits some. The sample includes approximately 100,000 clones, about 94% of them seen just once. The V call is TRBV18, the J call TRBJ1-1, with 9 bases fitting TRBD1. Sequencing was performed on non-Treg CD4+ T cells sorted from blood. This clonotype originated in a human donor in good health. This CDR3 is CASSLRTGDTEAFF. The CDR3 DNA sequence: TGTGCCAGCTCACTCCGGACAGGGGACACTGAAGCTTTCTTT.